Listed here is a single T cell receptor (beta chain). Its antigen remains unidentified. The entry originates in a study of T cells after yellow fever vaccination. Overall study findings and caveats: Among primary-vaccination clones, most reappeared after the booster, at almost 98% for CD4 and more than 85% for CD8. The bulk population could contribute abundant contaminating clonotypes to FACS-sorted repertoires.

For TCR, cDNA came from 5'RACE template switching, which added a universal primer site and UMIs. One entry per CDR3 protein results from TCRdb running MiXCR on the 5' RACE reads. The table shows 300,000 or so distinct CDR3 sequences, with around 9.3% occurring only once. In germline, CDR1 is SGHAT, CDR2 FQDESV (reference sequence). CDR3 length: 16 amino acids. Trimming pared 5 bases from V and 1 base from J, leaving 17 bases between. The TCR originated in a man aged 18 to 29 who received the YFV17D yellow fever vaccine. This chain joins TRBV11-1 and TRBJ1-2; D is perhaps TRBD1 (6 bases). This specimen was CD4+ T cells sorted from PBMCs, taken 5 days after the yellow fever booster vaccination. CDR3 DNA: TGTGCCAGCAGCCCCCGGACAGAAGACTATAACTATGGCTACACCTTC. Protein: CASSPRTEDYNYGYTF.